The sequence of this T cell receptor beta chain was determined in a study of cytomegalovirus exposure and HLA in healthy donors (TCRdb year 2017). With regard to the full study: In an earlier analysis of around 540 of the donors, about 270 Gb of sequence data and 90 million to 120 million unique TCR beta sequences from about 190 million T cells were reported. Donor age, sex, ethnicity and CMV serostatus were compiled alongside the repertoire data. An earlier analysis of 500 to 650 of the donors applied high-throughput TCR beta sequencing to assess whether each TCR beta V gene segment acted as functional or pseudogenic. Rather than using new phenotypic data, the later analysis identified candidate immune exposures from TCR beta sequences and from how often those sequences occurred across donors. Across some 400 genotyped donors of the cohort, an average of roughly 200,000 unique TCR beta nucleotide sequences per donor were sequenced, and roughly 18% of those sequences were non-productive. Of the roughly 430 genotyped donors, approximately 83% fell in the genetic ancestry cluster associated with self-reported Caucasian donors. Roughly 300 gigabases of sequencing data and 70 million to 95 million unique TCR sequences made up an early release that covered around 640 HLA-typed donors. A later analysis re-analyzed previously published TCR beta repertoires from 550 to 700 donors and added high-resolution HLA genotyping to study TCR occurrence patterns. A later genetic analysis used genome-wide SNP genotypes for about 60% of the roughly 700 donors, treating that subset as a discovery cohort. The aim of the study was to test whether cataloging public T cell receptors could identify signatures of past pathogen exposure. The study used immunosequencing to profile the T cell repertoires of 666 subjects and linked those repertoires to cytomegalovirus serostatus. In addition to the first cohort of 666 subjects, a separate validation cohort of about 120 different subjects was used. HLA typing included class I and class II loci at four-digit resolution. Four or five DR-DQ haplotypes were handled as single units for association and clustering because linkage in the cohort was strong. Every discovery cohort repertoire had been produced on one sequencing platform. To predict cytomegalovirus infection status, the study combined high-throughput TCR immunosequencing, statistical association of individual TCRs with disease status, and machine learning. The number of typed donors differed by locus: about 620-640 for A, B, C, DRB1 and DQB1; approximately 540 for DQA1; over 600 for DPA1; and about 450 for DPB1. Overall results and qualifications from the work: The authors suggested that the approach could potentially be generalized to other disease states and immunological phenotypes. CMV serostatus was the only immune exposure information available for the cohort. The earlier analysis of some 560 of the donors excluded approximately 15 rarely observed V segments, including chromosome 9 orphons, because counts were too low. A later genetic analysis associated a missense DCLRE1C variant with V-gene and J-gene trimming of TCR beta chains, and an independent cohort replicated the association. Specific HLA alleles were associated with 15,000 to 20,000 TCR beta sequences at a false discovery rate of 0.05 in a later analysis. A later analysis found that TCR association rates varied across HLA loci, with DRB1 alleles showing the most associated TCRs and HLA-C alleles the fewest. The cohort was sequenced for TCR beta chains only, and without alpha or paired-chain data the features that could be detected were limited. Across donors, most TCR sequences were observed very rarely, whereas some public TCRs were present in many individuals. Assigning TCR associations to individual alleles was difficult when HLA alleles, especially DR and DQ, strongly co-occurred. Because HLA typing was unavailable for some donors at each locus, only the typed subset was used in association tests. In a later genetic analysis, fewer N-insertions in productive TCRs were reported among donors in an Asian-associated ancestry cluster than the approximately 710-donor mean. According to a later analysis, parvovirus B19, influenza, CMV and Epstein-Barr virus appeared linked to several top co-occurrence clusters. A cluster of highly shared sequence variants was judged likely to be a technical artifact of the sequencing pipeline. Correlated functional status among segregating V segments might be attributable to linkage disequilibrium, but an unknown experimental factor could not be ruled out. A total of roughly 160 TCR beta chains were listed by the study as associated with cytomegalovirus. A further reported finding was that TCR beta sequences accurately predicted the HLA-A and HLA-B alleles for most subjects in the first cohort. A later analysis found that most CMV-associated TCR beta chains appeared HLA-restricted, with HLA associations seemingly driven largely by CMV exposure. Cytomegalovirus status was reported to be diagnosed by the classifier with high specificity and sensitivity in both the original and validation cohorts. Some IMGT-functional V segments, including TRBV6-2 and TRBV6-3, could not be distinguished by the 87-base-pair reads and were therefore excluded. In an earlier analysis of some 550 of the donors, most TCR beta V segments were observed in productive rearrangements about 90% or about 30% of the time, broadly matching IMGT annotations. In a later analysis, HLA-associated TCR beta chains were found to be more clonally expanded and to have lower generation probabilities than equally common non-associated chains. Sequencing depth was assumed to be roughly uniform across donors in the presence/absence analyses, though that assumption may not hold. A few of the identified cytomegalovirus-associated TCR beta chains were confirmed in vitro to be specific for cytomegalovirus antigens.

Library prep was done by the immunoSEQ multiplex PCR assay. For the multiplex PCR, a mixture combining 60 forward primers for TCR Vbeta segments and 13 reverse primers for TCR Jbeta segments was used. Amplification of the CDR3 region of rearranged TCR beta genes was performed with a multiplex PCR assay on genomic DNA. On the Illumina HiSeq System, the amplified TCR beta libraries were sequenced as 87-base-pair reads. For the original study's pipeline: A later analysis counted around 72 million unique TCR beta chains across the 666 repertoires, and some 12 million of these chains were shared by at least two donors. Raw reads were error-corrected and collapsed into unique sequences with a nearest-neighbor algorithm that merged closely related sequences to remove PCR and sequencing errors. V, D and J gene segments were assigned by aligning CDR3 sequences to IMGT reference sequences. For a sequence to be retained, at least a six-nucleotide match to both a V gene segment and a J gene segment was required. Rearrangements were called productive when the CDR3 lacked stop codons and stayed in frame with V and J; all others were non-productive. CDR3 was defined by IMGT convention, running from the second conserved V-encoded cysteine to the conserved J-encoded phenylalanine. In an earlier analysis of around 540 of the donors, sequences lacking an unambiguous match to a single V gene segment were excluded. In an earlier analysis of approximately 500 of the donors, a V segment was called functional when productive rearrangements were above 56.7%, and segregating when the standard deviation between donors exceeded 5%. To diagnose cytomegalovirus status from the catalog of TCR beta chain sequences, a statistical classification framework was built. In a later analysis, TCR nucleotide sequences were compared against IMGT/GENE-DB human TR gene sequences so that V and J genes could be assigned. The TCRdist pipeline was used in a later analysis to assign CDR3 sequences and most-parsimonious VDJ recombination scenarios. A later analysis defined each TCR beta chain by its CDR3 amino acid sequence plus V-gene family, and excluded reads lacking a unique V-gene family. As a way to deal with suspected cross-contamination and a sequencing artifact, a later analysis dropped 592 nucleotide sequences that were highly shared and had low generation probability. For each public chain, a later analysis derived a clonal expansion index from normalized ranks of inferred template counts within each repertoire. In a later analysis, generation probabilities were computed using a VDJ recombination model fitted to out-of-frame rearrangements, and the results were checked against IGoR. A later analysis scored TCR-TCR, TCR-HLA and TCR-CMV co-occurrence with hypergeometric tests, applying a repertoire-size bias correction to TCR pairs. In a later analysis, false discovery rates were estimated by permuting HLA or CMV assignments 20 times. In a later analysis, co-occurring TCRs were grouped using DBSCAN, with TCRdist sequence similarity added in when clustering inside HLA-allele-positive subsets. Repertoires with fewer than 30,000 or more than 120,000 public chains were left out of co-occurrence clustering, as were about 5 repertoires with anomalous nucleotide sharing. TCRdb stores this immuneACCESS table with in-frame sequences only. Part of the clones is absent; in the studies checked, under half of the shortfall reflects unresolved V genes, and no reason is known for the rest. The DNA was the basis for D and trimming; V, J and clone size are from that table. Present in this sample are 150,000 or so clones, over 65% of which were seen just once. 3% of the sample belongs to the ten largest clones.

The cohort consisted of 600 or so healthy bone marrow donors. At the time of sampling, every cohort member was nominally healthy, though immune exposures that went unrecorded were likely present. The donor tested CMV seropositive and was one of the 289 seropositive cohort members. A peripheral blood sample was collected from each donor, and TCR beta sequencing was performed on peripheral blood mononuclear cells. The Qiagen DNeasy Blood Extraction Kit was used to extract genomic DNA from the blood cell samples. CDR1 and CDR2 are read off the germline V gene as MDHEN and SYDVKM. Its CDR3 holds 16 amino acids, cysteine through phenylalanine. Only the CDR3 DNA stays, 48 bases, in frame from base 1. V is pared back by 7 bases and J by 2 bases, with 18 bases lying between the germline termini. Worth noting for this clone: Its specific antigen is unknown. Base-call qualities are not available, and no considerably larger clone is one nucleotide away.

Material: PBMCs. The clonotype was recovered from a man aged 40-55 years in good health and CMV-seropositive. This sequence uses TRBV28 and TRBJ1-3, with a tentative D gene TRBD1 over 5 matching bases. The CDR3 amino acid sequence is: CASNPSWTTPGNTIYF. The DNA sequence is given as TGTGCCAGCAACCCCTCTTGGACAACTCCTGGAAACACCATATATTTT.